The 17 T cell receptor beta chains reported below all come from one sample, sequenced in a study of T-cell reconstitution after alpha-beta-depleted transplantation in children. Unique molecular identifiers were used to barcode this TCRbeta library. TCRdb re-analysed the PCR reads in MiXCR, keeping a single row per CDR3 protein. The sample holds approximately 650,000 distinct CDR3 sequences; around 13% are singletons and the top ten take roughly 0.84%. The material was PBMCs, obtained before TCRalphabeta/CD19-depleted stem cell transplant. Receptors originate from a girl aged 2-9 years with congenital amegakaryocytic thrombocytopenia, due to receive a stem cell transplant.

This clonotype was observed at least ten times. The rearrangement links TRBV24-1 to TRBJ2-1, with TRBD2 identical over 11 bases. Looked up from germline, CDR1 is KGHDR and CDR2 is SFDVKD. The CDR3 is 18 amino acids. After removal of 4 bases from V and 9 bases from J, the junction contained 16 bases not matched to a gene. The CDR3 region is CATSDPGLADTSFGEQFF. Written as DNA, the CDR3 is TGTGCCACCAGTGACCCGGGACTAGCGGATACGTCATTTGGTGAGCAGTTCTTC.

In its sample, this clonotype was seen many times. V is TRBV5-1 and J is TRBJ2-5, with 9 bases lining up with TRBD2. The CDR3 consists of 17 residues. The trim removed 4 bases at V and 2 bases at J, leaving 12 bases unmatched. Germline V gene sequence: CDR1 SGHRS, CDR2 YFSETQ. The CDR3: CASSRGSETSGQETQYF. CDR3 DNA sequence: TGCGCCAGCAGCCGGGGATCTGAGACTAGCGGACAAGAGACCCAGTACTTC.

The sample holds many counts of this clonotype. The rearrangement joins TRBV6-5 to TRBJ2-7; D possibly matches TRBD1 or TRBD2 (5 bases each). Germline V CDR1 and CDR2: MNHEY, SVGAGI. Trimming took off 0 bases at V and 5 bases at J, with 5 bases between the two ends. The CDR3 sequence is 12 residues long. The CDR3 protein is CASSYSGDEQYF. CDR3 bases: TGTGCCAGCAGTTACTCGGGGGACGAGCAGTACTTC.

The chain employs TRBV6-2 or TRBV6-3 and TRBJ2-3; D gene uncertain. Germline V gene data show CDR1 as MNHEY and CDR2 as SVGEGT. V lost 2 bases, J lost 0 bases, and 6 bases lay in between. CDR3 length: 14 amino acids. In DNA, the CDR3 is TGTGCCAGCAGTTACACCCACAGCACAGATACGCAGTATTTT. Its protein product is CASSYTHSTDTQYF.

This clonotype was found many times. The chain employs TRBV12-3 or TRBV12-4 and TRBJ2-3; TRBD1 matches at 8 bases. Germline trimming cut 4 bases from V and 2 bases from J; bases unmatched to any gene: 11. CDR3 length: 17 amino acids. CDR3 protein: CASSSPSGGPFTDTQYF. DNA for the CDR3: TGTGCCAGCAGTTCTCCATCAGGGGGCCCTTTCACAGATACGCAGTATTTT.

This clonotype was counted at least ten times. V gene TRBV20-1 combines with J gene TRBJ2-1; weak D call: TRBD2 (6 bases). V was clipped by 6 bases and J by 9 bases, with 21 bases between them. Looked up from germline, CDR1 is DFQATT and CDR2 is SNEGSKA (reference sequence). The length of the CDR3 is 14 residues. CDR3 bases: TGCAGTGCGCCTGGAGGGTCAATCGAAGGTGAGCAGTTCTTC. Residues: CSAPGGSIEGEQFF.

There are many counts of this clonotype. The CDR3 loop is CAIRENTGELFF. Here the CDR3 DNA reads TGTGCCATCAGAGAGAACACCGGGGAGCTGTTTTTT. The chain couples TRBV10-3 to TRBJ2-2; no definite D call. This CDR3 spans 12 amino acids. Germline V gene data show CDR1 as ENHRY and CDR2 as SYGVKD. V dropped 6 bases and J dropped 1 base, with 3 bases sitting between them.

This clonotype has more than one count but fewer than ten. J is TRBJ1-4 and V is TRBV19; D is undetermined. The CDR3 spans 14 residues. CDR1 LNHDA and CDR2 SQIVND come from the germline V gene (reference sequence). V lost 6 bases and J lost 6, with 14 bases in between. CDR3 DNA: TGTGCCAGTAGCCACGTTAAAGAGGATGAAAAACTGTTTTTT. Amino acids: CASSHVKEDEKLFF.

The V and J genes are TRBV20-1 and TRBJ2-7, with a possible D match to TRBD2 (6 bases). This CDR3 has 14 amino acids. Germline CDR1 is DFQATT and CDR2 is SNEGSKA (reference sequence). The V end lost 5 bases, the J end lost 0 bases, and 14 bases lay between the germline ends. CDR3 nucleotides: TGCAGTGCTTCCCCCGGGACTTCCTCCTACGAGCAGTACTTC. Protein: CSASPGTSSYEQYF.

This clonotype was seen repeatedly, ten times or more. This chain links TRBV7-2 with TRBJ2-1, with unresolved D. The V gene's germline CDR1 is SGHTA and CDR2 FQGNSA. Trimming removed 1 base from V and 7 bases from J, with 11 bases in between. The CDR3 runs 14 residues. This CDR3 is CASSLGGSKNEQFF. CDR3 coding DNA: TGTGCCAGCAGCTTAGGGGGTAGCAAAAATGAGCAGTTCTTC.

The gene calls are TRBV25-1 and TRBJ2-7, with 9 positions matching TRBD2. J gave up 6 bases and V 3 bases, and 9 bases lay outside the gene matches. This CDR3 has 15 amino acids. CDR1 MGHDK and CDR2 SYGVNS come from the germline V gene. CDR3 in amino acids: CASSDVAGDVGEQYF. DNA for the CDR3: TGTGCCAGCAGTGACGTAGCGGGAGATGTTGGCGAGCAGTACTTC.

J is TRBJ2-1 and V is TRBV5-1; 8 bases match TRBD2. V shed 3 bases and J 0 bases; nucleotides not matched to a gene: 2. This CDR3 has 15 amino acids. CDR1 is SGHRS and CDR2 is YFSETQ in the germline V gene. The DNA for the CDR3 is TGCGCCAGCAGCTGGGGACTAGGCTCCTACAATGAGCAGTTCTTC. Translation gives CASSWGLGSYNEQFF.

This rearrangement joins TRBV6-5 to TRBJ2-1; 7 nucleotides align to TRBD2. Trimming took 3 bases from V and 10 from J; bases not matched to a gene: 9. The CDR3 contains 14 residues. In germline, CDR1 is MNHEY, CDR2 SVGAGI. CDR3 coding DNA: TGTGCCAGCAGTTATACTGGCGGGAGTGGAGAGCAGTTCTTC. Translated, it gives CASSYTGGSGEQFF.

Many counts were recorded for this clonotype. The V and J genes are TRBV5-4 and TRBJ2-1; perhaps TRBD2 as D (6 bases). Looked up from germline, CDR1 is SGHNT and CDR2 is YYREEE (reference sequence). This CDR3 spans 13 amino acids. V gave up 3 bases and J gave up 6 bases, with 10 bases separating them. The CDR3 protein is CASSSPTSNEQFF. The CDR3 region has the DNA TGTGCCAGCAGCTCCCCGACTAGCAATGAGCAGTTCTTC.

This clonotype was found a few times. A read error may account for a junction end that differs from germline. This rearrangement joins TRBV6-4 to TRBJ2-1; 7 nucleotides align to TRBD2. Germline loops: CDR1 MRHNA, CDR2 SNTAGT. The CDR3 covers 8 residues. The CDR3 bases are TGTGCCAGCAAGGGAGGGCCCTTC. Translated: CASKGGPF.

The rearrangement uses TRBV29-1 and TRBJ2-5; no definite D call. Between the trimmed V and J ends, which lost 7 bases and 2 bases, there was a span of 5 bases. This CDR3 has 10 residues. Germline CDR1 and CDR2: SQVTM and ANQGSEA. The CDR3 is CSEGQETQYF. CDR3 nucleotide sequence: TGCAGCGAGGGACAAGAGACCCAGTACTTC.

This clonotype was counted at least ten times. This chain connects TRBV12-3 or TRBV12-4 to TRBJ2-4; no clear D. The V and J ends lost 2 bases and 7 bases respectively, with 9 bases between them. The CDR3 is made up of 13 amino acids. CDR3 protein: CASSLRDINIQYF. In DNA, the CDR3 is TGTGCCAGCAGTTTAAGGGATATCAACATTCAGTACTTC.